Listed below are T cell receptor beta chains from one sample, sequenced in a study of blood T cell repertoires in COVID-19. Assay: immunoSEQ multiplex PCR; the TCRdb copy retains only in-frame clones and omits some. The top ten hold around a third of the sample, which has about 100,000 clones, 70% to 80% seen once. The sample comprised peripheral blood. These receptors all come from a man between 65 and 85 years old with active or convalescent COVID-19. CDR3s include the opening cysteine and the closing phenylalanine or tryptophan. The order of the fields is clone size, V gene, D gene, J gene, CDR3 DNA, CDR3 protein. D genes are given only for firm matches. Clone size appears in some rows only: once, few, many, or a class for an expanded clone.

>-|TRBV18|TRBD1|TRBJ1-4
TGTGCCAGCTCCCGACAGGGGGCCGAAGGAAAACTGTTTTTT
CASSRQGAEGKLFF
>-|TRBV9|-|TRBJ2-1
TGTGCCAGCAGCGTAGTACAGGAGTTTATCGGTGAGCAGTTCTTC
CASSVVQEFIGEQFF
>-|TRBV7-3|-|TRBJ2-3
TGTGCCAGCAGCTTAACGTTAATAAACAGAGATACGCAGTATTTT
CASSLTLINRDTQYF
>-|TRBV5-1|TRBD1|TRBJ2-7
TGCGCCAGCAGCTCCGGGACAGGACCCTACGAGCAGTACTTC
CASSSGTGPYEQYF
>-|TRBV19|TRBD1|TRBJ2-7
TGTGCCAGTAGTCCGAGGGACAGGGAGTACGAGCAGTACTTC
CASSPRDREYEQYF
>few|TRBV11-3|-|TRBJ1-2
TGTGCCAGCAGCTTAACCGGGGGTGGTGGCTACACCTTC
CASSLTGGGGYTF
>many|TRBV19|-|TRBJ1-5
TGTGCCAGTAGCCAAGGCGGGGGGACTCAGCCCCAGCATTTT
CASSQGGGTQPQHF
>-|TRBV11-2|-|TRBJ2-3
TGTGCCAGCAGCTCGGAGCACACAGATACGCAGTATTTT
CASSSEHTDTQYF
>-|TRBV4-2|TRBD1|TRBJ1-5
TGTGCCAGCAGCCAAGATCAGGGGACAGGGTTACAGCCCCAGCATTTT
CASSQDQGTGLQPQHF
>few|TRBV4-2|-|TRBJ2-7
TGTGCCAGCAGCCAAGATCGAGGTCGGGAGCAGTACTTC
CASSQDRGREQYF
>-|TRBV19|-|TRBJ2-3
TGTGCCAGTAGTATCGGCACAGATACGCAGTATTTT
CASSIGTDTQYF
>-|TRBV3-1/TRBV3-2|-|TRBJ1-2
TGTGCCAGCAGCCAAGATAGCCGAGGCTACACCTTC
CASSQDSRGYTF
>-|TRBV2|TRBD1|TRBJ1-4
TGTGCCAGCAGCCGGGACAGGGGGCGGAATGAAAAACTGTTTTTT
CASSRDRGRNEKLFF
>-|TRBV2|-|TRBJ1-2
TGTGCCAGCAGCTTACAGGTGACTAACTATGGCTACACCTTC
CASSLQVTNYGYTF
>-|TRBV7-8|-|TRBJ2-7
TGTGCCAGCAGCTCGGACTACTACGAGCAGTACTTC
CASSSDYYEQYF
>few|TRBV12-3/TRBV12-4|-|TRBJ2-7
TGTGCCAGCGAGGCAGACCCCATGGAGCAGTACTTC
CASEADPMEQYF
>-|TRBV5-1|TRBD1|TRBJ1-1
TGCGCCAGCAGCGGGGACAGGGCCGGCACTGAAGCTTTCTTT
CASSGDRAGTEAFF
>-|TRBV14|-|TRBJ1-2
TGTGCCAGCAGCCCCCTGCGCGGGGGCAACTATGGCTACACCTTC
CASSPLRGGNYGYTF
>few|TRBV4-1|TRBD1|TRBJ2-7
TGCGCCAGCAGCCAGATACAGGGGCGCGGTTACGAGCAGTACTTC
CASSQIQGRGYEQYF
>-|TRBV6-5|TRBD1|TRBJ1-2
TGTGCCAGCAGTTCCCGGACAGGGGTTGGTGGCTACACCTTC
CASSSRTGVGGYTF
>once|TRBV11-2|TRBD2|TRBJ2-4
TGTGCCAGCAGCCCTATAGCGGGGGGTAACATTCAGTACTTC
CASSPIAGGNIQYF
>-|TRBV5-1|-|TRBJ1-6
TGCGCCAGCAGCCCCCGGGACAATCGAAATTCACCCCTCCACTTT
CASSPRDNRNSPLHF
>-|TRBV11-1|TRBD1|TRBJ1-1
TGTGCCAGCAGTTACACAGGGGAGAACACTGAAGCTTTCTTT
CASSYTGENTEAFF
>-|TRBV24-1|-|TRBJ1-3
TGTGCCACCAGTGATCCCGCCGGTAGTGGAAACACCATATATTTT
CATSDPAGSGNTIYF
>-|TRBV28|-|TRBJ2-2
TGTGCCAGCAGTTTACGGCAGGGTGTCACCGGGGAGCTGTTTTTT
CASSLRQGVTGELFF
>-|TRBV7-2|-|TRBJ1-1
TGTGCCAGCAGCTTAAGGGGTAACACTGAAGCTTTCTTT
CASSLRGNTEAFF
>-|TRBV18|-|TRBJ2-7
TGTGCCAGCTCACCGTCGACAGGCTCCTACGAGCAGTACTTC
CASSPSTGSYEQYF
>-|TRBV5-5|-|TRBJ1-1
TGTGCCAGCAGCTTGGAAACAGACGAAGCTTTCTTT
CASSLETDEAFF
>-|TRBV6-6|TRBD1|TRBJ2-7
TGTGCCAGCAGATCTTTCAGGGGGCAGGGGATCGAGCAGTACTTC
CASRSFRGQGIEQYF
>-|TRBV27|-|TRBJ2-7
TGTGCCAGCGGGGGGGCAGGCGTCCTGTACGAGCAGTACTTC
CASGGAGVLYEQYF
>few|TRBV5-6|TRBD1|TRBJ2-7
TGTGCCAGCAGCTTGTCAGGACAGGAGATCTACGAGCAGTACTTC
CASSLSGQEIYEQYF
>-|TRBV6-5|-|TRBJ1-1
TGTGCCAGCACGCGGGGACCAACCCAAGAAGCTTTCTTT
CASTRGPTQEAFF
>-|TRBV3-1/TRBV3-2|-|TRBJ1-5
TGTGCCAGCAGCTCAACGCCTAACGGGCAGCCCCAGCATTTT
CASSSTPNGQPQHF
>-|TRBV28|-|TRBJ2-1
TGTGCCAGCAGTACCAACCGGGACTTTGACAATGAGCAGTTCTTC
CASSTNRDFDNEQFF
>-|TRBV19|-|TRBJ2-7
TGTGCCAGTAGTATTTCGGGGGATTGGGACGAGCAGTACTTC
CASSISGDWDEQYF
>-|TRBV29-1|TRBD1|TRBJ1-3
TGCAGCGTAGGGACAGGGACGGGTGGAAACACCATATATTTT
CSVGTGTGGNTIYF
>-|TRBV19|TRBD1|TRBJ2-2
TGTGCCAGTAGTATGGACAGGCCAAACACCGGGGAGCTGTTTTTT
CASSMDRPNTGELFF
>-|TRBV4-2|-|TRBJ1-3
TGTGCCAGCAGCCAAGATAGAGGAAACACCATATATTTT
CASSQDRGNTIYF
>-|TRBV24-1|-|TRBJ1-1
TGTGCCACCAGTCAGGACAGTTGGAACACTGAAGCTTTCTTT
CATSQDSWNTEAFF
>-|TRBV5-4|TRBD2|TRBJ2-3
TGTGCCAGCAGCTCGGGGACTAGCGGATACACAGATACGCAGTATTTT
CASSSGTSGYTDTQYF